The clone carrying this T cell receptor (beta chain) showed up many times. Its cognate antigen is unknown. This specimen comes from a study of neurological immune-mediated disorders. In Maryland, USA, blood bank volunteers were the healthy controls. V was pared by 4 bases and J by 2 bases, with 14 bases between. This CDR3 is 14 amino acids long. The germline V gene encodes CDR1 DFQATT and CDR2 SNEGSKA (reference sequence). Study-wide results and limits: TCR-beta repertoires seemed private in all groups, with no expanded CDR3 amino acid sequences shared.

One entry per CDR3 protein, called by TCRdb with MiXCR from the 5' RACE reads. This table holds under 85,000 distinct CDR3 sequences, roughly 13% found once. The sequenced sample was PBMCs. This receptor was taken from a woman aged 45-60 years in good health. The chain has TRBV20-1 and TRBJ1-1; D is possibly TRBD1 (5 bases). The CDR3 DNA reads TGCAGTGCTACCAGACAGCTTACAAACACTGAAGCTTTCTTT. This sequence encodes CSATRQLTNTEAFF.